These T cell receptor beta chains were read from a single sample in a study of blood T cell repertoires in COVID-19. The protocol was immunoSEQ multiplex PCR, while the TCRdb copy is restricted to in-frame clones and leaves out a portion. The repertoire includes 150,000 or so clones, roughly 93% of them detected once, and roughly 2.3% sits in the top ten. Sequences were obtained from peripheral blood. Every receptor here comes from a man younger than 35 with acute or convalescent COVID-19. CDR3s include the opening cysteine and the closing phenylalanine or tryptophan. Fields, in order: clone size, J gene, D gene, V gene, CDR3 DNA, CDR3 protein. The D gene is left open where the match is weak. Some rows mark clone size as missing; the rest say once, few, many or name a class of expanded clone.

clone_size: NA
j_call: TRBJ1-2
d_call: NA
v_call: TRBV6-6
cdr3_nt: TGTGCCAGCACCCACTCGTCCGAACATGGCTACACCTTC
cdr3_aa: CASTHSSEHGYTF

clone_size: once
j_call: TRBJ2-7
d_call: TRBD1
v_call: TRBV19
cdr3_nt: TGTGCCAGTAGTACAGGGGGCTCAGGACGCGAGCAGTACTTC
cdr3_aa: CASSTGGSGREQYF

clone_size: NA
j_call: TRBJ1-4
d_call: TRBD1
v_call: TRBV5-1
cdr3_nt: TGCGCCAGCAGCCCCCCGGGACAGGGAAATGAAAAACTGTTTTTT
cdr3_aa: CASSPPGQGNEKLFF

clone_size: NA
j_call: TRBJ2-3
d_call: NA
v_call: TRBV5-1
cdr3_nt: TGCGCCAGCAGCCTTTTAGCGGAATCCATCACAGATACGCAGTATTTT
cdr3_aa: CASSLLAESITDTQYF

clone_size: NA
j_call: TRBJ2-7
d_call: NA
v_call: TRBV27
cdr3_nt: TGTGCCAGCAGTTTAGGAGGGACCGTCACCTACGAGCAGTACTTC
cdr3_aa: CASSLGGTVTYEQYF

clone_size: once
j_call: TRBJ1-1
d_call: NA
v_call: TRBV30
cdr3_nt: TGTGCCTGGAGTGTCGACAGGATGAACACTGAAGCTTTCTTT
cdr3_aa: CAWSVDRMNTEAFF

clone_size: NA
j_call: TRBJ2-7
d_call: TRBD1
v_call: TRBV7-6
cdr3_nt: TGTGCCAGCAGCCCCGCAACAGGGGCTGCCTACGAGCAGTACTTC
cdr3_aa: CASSPATGAAYEQYF

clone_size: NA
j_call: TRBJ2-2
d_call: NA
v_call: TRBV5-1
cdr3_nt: TGCGCCAGCAGGGACCTAGCGTCGAACACCGGGGAGCTGTTTTTT
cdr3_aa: CASRDLASNTGELFF

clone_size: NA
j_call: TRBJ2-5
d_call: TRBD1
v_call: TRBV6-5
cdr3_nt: TGTGCCAGCAGTAGACAGGGATTAGGGGAGACCCAGTACTTC
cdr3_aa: CASSRQGLGETQYF

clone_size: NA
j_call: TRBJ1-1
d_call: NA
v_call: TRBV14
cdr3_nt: TGTGCCAGCAGCCCCCACCAGCGTGCCGAAGCTTTCTTT
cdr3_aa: CASSPHQRAEAFF

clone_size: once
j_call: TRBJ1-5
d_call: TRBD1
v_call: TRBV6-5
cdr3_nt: TGTGCCAGCAGTTACTCCCGGACAGGGGCTCAGCCCCAGCATTTT
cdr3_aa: CASSYSRTGAQPQHF

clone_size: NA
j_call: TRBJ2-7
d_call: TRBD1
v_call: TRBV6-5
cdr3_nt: TGTGCCAGCAGTCTGACAGGGAATACCTACGAGCAGTACTTC
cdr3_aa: CASSLTGNTYEQYF

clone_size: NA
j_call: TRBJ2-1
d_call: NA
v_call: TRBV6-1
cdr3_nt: TGTGCCAGCAGTGACCTCAGGGGCGAGCAGTTCTTC
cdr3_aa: CASSDLRGEQFF

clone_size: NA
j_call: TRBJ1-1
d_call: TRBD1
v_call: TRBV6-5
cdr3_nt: TGTGCCAGCAGTTACTTGGGACAGATGAACACTGAAGCTTTCTTT
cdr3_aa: CASSYLGQMNTEAFF

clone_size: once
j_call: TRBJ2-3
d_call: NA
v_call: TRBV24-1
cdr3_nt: TGTGCCACCAGTGCCCACAGGGGAGGAACAGATACGCAGTATTTT
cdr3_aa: CATSAHRGGTDTQYF

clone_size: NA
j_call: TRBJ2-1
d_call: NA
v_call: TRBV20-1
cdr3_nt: TGCAGTGCTAGAGAAGACAGTGAGCAGTTCTTC
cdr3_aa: CSAREDSEQFF

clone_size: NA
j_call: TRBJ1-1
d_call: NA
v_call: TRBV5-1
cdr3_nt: TGCGCCAGCAGCTTGACAGGGCCCACTGAAGCTTTCTTT
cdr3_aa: CASSLTGPTEAFF

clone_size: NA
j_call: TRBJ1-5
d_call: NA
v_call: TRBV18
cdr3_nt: TGTGCCAGCTCACCAGGCGGATCGGGGGATTATCAGCCCCAGCATTTT
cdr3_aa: CASSPGGSGDYQPQHF

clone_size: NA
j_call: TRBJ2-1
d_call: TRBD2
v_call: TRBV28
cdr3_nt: TGTGCCAGCAGTCCCCAGCGGGGAGGGCTTTCCGGCAATGAGCAGTTCTTC
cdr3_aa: CASSPQRGGLSGNEQFF

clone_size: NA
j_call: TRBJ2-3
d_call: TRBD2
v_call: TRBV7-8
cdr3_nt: TGTGCCAGCAGCTTAGTAGCGGGAGGCTCAGATACGCAGTATTTT
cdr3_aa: CASSLVAGGSDTQYF

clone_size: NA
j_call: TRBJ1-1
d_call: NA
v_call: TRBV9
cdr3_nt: TGTGCCAGCAGCGTACGGGCGGGGAACACTGAAGCTTTCTTT
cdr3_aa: CASSVRAGNTEAFF

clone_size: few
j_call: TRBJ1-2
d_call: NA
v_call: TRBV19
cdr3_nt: TGTGCCAGTAGTATAACGGGAGTGCTTAACTATGGCTACACCTTC
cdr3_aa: CASSITGVLNYGYTF

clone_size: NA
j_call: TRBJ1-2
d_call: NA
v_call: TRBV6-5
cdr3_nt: TGTGCCTCCCTACCGGGGTACAAGGGCGGTGGCTACACCTTC
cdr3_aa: CASLPGYKGGGYTF

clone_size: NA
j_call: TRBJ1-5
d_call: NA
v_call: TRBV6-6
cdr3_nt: TGTGCCAGCAGTCTCTCAGGGATAGGGCAGCCCCAGCATTTT
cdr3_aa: CASSLSGIGQPQHF

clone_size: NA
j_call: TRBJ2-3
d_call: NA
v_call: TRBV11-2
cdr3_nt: TGTGCCAGCAGCTTTCGCGGCAGAAACACAGATACGCAGTATTTT
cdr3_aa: CASSFRGRNTDTQYF